This TCR beta chain was found in a study of T cells in localized non-small cell lung cancer. Comment on this clone: The target antigen is unknown.

Germline CDR1 reads SGHVS; CDR2 reads FNYEAQ. The CDR3 runs 17 residues. V lost 1 base to trimming and J lost 1 base, with 14 bases between them. Study-wide points: Appearances in adjacent lung were noted for a median around 55 of the top 100 tumor clones. Highest T cell clonality was seen in uninvolved adjacent lung, surpassing that measured in tumor. Prolonged overall survival went with higher T cell density in the blood. One tumor region alone was sequenced, and heterogeneity therefore remains possible.

Measured with immunoSEQ multiplex PCR; TCRdb has only the in-frame clones, and not every one. The sample holds about 9,600 clones; 90% are singletons and the top ten take 17%. Sequenced material: peripheral blood, taken before any cancer treatment. The origin of this receptor is a male donor at least 60 years old with stage III squamous cell lung carcinoma. The chain joins TRBV7-6 to TRBJ1-5; a possible D gene is TRBD1 (6 bases). The CDR3, as DNA: TGTGCCAGCAGCTTAGACCCGGGCAGGGGAAGCAATCAGCCCCAGCATTTT. Translated, it gives CASSLDPGRGSNQPQHF.